This T cell receptor beta chain was found in a study of memory CD4+ T cells and cytomegalovirus serostatus. TCRdb's table, derived via immunoSEQ multiplex PCR, lists solely in-frame clones and lacks some. The sample yields 80,000 or so clones, 78% seen once. Single viable CD3+CD4+CD8-CD45RO+ cells were sorted as the memory CD4+ T cells. Concerning this clone: The antigen is undetermined.

Trimming cost V 3 bases and J 0 bases; bases outside gene matches: 5. The V gene's germline CDR1 is SGHTA and CDR2 FQGNSA. This CDR3 contains 16 residues. General observations from the study: CD4+ memory repertoires contained about two fifths of the 164 reported CMV TCRbeta sequences.

What was sequenced was memory CD4+ T cells from blood. This sequence originates from an adult in good health and CMV-seropositive. The chain has TRBV7-2 and TRBJ2-3, with 8 bases matching TRBD2. The CDR3 DNA is TGTGCCAGCAGCTTTCATAGCGGGATTAGCACAGATACGCAGTATTTT. This gives the protein CASSFHSGISTDTQYF.